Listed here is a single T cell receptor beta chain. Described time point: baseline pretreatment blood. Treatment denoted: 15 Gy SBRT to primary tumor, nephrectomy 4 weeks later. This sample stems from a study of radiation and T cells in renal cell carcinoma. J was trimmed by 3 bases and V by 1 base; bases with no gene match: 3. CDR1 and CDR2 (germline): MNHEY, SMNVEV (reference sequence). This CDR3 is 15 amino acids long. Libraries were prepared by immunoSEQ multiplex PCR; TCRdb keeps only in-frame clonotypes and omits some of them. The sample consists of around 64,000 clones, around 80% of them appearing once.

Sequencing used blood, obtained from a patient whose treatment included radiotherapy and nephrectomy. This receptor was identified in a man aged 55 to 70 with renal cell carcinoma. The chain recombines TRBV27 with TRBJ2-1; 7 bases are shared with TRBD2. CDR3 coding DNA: TGTGCCAGCAGTTTATGGGGCGGGAGCTACAATGAGCAGTTCTTC. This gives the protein CASSLWGGSYNEQFF.